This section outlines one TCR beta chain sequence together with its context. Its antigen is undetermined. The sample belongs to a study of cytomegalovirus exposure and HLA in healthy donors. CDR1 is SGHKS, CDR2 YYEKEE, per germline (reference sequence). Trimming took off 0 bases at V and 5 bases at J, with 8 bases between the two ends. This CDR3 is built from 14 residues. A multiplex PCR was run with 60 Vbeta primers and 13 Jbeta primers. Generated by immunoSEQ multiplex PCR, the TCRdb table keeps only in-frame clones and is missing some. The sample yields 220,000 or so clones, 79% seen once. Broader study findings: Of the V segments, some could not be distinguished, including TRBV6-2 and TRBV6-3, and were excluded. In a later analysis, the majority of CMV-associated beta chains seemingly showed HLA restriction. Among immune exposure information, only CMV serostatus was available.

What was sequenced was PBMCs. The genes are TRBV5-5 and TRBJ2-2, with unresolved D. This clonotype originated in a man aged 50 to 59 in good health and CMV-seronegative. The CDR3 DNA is TGTGCCAGCAGCTTGGACAGAGTGACCGGGGAGCTGTTTTTT. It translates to CASSLDRVTGELFF.